Sequencing of this T cell receptor (beta chain) was carried out in a study of liver allograft versus peripheral blood T cells (dated by TCRdb to 2018 to 2021). Regarding the study in general: The study compared the T cell receptor repertoires present in transplanted livers with the repertoires present in the peripheral blood of liver transplant recipients. Here is what the overall study found, with its caveats: T cell receptor repertoires inside liver allografts were reported to be different from the repertoires detected in peripheral blood.

As a fraction of the sample, this clonotype is large (0.1 to 1%). No antigen is known for it. Base qualities are not provided; no much larger clone lies one nucleotide away. Sequencing relied on an Illumina MiSeq. In-frame beta chains were kept once TCRdb had trimmed the public reads at Q25 with fastp and called clones with MiXCR. Identical CDR3 proteins give one entry, which carries the most common genes and DNA. This sample lists about 870 distinct CDR3 sequences; about 15% were detected once. The leading ten clones occupy 9.5% to 15% of the sample. After removal of 2 bases from V and 3 bases from J, the junction retains 5 bases not matched to a gene. The germline V gene (reference sequence) gives CDR1 as MNHNY and CDR2 as SVGAGI. Inclusive of the bounding cysteine and phenylalanine, the CDR3 is 15 residues long. Solely the CDR3 DNA is kept, with 45 bases framed from the first base.

The sequence derives from a human patient who had a liver transplant. After a transplant, the graft donor may have provided part of the T cells. The chain joins TRBV6-6 to TRBJ1-1, with TRBD1 identical over 8 junction bases. The CDR3 protein: CASSYDGQGYTEAFF. The bases are TGTGCCAGCAGTTACGACGGACAGGGATACACTGAAGCTTTCTTT.